Described below is a single T cell receptor (beta chain) sequence and its context. This record belongs to a study of cytomegalovirus exposure and HLA in healthy donors. This CDR3 region has 15 residues. Germline lookup yields CDR1 SGHTA and CDR2 FQGNSA. V lost 5 bases and J lost 0, with 11 bases in between. With 60 Vbeta and 13 Jbeta primers, the PCR was carried out. Assay: immunoSEQ multiplex PCR; the TCRdb copy retains only in-frame clones and omits some. Of 150,000 to 200,000 clones detected, over 60% appear once; the ten largest clones hold 2% to 2.5%. Sequencing was done on a sample of PBMCs. This chain uses TRBV7-2 with TRBJ1-3; D is possibly TRBD1 (6 bases). The source is a woman between 45 and 60 years old in good health and CMV-seronegative. The CDR3 nucleotides are TGTGCCAGCAGCCTCCGGACAGACTCTGGAAACACCATATATTTT. It yields the protein CASSLRTDSGNTIYF.